This T cell receptor (beta chain) is drawn from a study of T cell responses to AZD1222 COVID-19 vaccine (dated by TCRdb to the early 2020s). About the investigation overall: TCR sequencing covered 233 trial participants: nearly 210 given two doses of AZD1222 and about 26 given two doses of MenACWY control vaccine. Trial participants were enrolled into age subgroups of 18-55, 56-69 and 70-plus years, which contained around 150, 29 and 61 TCR-sequenced participants, respectively. Overall study outcomes, separate from this receptor: Reportedly, close to half of the unique spike-specific TCRs recognized epitopes lying outside the regions that are mutated in the B.1.351 and B.1.1.7 variants. Only five or six AZD1222 recipients were SARS-CoV-2 seropositive at baseline, limiting conclusions about previously exposed vaccinees. Participants were mostly white British, with more females than males. The authors suggested clonal diversity may have been underestimated. Because no day 14 peak-response samples were available, the repertoires could be characterized only after the peak T cell response. The 56-69-year group was small, and its depth increase did not reach significance, likely because of low power. After two AZD1222 doses, spike-specific TCR breadth and depth were significantly higher than at day 0 and than in MenACWY recipients. The vaccine-associated CD4 TCRs covered the entire spike protein, and the dominant responses fell in regions 160-218 and 743-854.

The CDR3 regions of human TCRbeta chains were analyzed by immunosequencing. The published analysis was carried out like this. TCRs in the repertoires were compared against a reference library of SARS-CoV-2-specific TCRs that had been generated with the MIRA antigen-specificity platform. Breadth meant the fraction of unique TCRs that were SARS-CoV-2-associated, whereas depth meant the fraction of total T cells that were SARS-CoV-2-associated. Using the MIRA data, every spike-specific TCR was mapped to the spike region that the TCR reacted to and assigned to either a CD4 or a CD8 class. Log10-transformed breadth and depth values were compared by one-way ANOVA with Sidak's multiple comparisons tests. TCRdb took this table from immuneACCESS and kept in-frame rearrangements with V and J called. Such tables lack part of the clones; where checked against another copy, unresolved V genes explain under half of the gap, and the rest is unexplained. V and J calls and clone size are as listed in that table; D and trimming were resolved from the DNA. Within this sample are about 19,000 clones, with 81% of them counted one time only. Jointly, the top ten make up 21% of the sample.

The sample's time point label, decoded: about 28 days (+/-7) after the second vaccine dose. AZD1222 recipients given second doses at about 4 weeks or at about 12 weeks were pooled, since spike-specific TCR depth and breadth were not found to differ between the two schedules. Vaccinee samples came from UK trials COV001 and COV002, including a single-blind randomized controlled phase 2/3 trial of AZD1222 (ChAdOx1 nCoV-19) in healthy adults. Trial participant PBMC samples were collected at day 0 and day 28 after the second dose for TCRbeta chain sequencing. This clone showed up just a few times. The antigen it binds to is not known. Base qualities were left out, and no much larger clone turns up one base away. This TCR was recovered from an adult who received the AZD1222 COVID-19 vaccine. The material was peripheral blood, obtained 28 days after the second AZD1222 dose.

The DNA sequence is TGTGCCAGCAGCTTAGGGAGGACAGTCCAAGAGACCCAGTACTTC. This yields the protein CASSLGRTVQETQYF. The chain is encoded by TRBV7-2 joined to TRBJ2-5; TRBD1 might be the D gene, on 6 matching bases. Including cysteine and phenylalanine, the CDR3 has 15 amino acids. Of all the DNA, just the CDR3 is kept, 45 bases in frame from base 1. V was cut back by 1 base and J by 1 base, leaving a gap of 10 bases between them. Sequences SGHTA (CDR1) and FQGNSA (CDR2) are obtained from the germline V gene.